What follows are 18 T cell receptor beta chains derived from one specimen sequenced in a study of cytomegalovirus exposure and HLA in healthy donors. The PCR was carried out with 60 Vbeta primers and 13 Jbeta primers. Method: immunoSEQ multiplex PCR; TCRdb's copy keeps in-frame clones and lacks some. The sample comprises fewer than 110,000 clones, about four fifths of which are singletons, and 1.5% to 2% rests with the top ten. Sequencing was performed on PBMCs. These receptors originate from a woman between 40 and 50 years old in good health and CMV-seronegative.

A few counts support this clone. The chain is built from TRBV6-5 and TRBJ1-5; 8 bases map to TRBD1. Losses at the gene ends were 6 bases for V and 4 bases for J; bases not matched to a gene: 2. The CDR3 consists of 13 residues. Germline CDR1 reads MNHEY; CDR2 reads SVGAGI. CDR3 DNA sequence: TGTGCCAGCAGACAGGGGGGGAATCAGCCCCAGCATTTT. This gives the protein CASRQGGNQPQHF.

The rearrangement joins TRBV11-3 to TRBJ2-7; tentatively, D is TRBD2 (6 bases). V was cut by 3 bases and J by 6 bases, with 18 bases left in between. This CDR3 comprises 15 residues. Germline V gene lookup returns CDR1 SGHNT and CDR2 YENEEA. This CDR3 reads CASSFGGSRDSEQYF. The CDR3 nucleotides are TGTGCCAGCAGCTTTGGAGGGTCACGGGACTCCGAGCAGTACTTC.

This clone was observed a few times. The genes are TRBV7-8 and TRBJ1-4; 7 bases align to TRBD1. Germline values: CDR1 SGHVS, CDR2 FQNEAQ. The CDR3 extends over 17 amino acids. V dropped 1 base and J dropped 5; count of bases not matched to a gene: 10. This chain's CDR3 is CASSLVTGDVGNEKLFF. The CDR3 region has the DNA TGTGCCAGCAGCTTAGTTACAGGGGACGTTGGGAATGAAAAACTGTTTTTT.

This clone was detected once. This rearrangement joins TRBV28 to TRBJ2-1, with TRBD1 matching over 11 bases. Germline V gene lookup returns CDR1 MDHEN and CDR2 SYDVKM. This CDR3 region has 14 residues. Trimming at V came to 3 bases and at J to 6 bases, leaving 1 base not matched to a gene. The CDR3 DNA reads TGTGCCAGCAGTTTTGGGACAGGGGGCAATGAGCAGTTCTTC. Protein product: CASSFGTGGNEQFF. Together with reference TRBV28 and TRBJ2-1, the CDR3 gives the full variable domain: DVKVTQSSRYLVKRTGEKVFLECVQDMDHENMFWYRQDPGLGLRLIYFSYDVKMKEKGDIPEGYSVSREKKERFSLILESASTNQTSMYLCASSFGTGGNEQFFGPGTRLTVL.

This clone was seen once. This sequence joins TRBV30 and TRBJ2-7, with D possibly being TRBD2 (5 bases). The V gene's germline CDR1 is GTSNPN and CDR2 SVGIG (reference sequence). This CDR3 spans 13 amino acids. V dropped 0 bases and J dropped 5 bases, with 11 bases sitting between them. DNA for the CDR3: TGTGCCTGGAGTGTCCCGGGGAAAAACGAGCAGTACTTC. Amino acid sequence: CAWSVPGKNEQYF.

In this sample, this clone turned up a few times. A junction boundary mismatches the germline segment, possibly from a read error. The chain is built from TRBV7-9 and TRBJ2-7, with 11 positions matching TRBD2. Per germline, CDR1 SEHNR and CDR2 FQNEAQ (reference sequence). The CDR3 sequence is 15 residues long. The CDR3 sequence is CSSSLAGTSGYEQYF. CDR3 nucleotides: TGTTCCAGCAGCTTAGCGGGGACTAGCGGCTACGAGCAGTACTTC.

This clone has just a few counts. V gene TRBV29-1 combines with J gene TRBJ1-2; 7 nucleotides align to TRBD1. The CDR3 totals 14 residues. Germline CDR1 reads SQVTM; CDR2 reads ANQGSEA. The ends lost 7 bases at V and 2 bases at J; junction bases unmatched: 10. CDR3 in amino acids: CSADFDRANYGYTF. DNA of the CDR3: TGCAGCGCAGACTTTGACAGGGCCAACTATGGCTACACCTTC.

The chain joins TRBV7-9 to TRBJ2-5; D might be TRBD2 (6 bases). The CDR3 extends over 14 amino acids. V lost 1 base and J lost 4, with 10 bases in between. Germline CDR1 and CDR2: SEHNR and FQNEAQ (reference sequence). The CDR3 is CASSLVASAETQYF. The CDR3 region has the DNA TGTGCCAGCAGCTTAGTTGCTAGCGCAGAGACCCAGTACTTC.

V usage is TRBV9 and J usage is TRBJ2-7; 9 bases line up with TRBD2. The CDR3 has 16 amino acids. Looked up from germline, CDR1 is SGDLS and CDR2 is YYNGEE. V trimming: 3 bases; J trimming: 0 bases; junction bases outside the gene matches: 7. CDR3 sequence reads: CASSAGGGLASYEQYF. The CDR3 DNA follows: TGTGCCAGCAGCGCGGGGGGGGGACTAGCCTCCTACGAGCAGTACTTC. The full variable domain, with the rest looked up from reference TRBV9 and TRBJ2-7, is DSGVTQTPKHLITATGQRVTLRCSPRSGDLSVYWYQQSLDQGLQFLIQYYNGEERAKGNILERFSAQQFPDLHSELNLSSLELGDSALYFCASSAGGGLASYEQYFGPGTRLTVT.

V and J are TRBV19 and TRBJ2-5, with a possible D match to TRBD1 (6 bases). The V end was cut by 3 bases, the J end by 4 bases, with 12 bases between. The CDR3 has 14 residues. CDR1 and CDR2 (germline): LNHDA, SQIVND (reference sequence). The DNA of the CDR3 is TGTGCCAGTAGTATTCAGGGGTGGGGAGAGACCCAGTACTTC. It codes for CASSIQGWGETQYF.

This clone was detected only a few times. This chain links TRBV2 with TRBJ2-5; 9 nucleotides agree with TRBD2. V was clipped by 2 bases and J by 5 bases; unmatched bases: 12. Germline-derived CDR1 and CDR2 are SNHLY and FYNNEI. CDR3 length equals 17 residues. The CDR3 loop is CASSESPYLAGDETQYF. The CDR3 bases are TGTGCCAGCAGTGAATCCCCCTACTTAGCGGGAGACGAGACCCAGTACTTC.

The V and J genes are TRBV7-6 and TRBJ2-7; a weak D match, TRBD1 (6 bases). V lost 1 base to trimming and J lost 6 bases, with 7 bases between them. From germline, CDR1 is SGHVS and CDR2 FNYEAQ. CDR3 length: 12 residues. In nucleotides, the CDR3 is TGTGCCAGCAGCTTAGGAGGGGGCGAGCAGTACTTC. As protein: CASSLGGGEQYF. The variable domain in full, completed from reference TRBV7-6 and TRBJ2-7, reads GAGVSQSPRYKVTKRGQDVALRCDPISGHVSLYWYRQALGQGPEFLTYFNYEAQQDKSGLPNDRFSAERPEGSISTLTIQRTEQRDSAMYRCASSLGGGEQYFGPGTRLTVT.

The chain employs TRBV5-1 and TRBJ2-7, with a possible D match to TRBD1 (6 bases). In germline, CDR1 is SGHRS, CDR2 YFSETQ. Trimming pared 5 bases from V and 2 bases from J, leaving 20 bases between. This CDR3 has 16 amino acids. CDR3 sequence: CASRRGTISEAYEQYF. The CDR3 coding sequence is TGCGCCAGCAGAAGGGGGACGATTTCGGAAGCCTACGAGCAGTACTTC.

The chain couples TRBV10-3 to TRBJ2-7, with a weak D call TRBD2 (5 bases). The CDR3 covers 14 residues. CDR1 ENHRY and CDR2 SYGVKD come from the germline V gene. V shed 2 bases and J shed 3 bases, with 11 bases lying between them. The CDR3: CAISEPTTSYEQYF. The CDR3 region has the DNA TGTGCCATCAGTGAGCCGACTACCAGCTACGAGCAGTACTTC.

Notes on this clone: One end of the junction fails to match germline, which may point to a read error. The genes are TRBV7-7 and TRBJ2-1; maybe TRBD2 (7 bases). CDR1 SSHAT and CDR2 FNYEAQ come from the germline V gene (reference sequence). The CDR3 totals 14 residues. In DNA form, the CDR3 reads TGTGCTAGCAGCTTAGGGGGGGTAGAGAATGAGCAGTTCTTC. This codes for CASSLGGVENEQFF. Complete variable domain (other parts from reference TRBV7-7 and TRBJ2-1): GAGVSQSPRYKVTKRGQDVTLRCDPISSHATLYWYQQALGQGPEFLTYFNYEAQPDKSGLPSDRFSAERPEGSISTLTIQRTEQRDSAMYRCASSLGGVENEQFFGPGTRLTVL.

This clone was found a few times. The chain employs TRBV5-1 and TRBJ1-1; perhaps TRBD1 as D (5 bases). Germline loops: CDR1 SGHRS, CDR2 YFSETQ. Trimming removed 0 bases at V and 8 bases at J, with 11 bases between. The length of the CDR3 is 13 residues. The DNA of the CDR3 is TGCGCCAGCAGCTTGGCCTATGGGGCAGAAGCTTTCTTT. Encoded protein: CASSLAYGAEAFF.

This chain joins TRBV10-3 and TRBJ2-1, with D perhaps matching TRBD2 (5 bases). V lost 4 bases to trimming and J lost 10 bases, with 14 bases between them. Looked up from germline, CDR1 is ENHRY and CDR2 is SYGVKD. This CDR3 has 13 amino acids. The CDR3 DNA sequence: TGTGCCATCAGTGGGATCACTAGTGGCGAGCAGTTCTTC. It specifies CAISGITSGEQFF.

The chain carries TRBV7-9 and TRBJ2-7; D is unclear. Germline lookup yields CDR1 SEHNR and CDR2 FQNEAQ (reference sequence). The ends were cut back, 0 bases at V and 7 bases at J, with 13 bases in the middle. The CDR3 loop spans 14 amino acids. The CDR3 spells CASSLAGADQEQYF. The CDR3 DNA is TGTGCCAGCAGCTTAGCCGGAGCTGACCAGGAGCAGTACTTC.